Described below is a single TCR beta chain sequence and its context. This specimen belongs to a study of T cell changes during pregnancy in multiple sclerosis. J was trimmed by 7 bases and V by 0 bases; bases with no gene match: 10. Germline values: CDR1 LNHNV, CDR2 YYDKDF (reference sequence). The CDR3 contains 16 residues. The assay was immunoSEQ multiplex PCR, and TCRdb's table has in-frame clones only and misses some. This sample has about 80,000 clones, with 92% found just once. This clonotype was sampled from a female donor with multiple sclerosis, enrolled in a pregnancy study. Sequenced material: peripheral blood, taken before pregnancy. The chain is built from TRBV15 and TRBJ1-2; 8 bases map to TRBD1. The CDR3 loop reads CATSRDWAGGAGGYTF. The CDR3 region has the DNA TGTGCCACCAGCAGAGATTGGGCAGGGGGCGCTGGTGGCTACACCTTC.